This T cell receptor beta chain was sequenced in a study of blood T cell repertoires in COVID-19. Across the study: From T cells, B-cell-depleted T cells, or PBMCs came the material, which was cDNA or gDNA.

Method: immunoSEQ multiplex PCR; TCRdb's copy keeps in-frame clones and lacks some. The data contain about 13,000 clones, almost 90% of them singletons. The germline CDR1 and CDR2 sequences are MNHNS and SASEGT. This CDR3 contains 13 residues. With 3 bases removed from V and 6 bases from J, the gap between germline ends came to 10 bases. The sample taken for sequencing was peripheral blood. The receptor comes from a human donor with active COVID-19. The donor label of this sample is uncertain. The chain employs TRBV6-1 and TRBJ2-3; D may be TRBD1 (6 bases). CDR3 sequence reads: CASSDRGGDTQYF. CDR3 bases: TGTGCCAGCAGTGACAGGGGCGGGGATACGCAGTATTTT.